This entry describes one TCR beta chain. Its antigen has not been determined. It has no much larger one-base neighbor in the sample; base qualities were not kept. The Quick-DNA Microprep Kit was used to extract genomic DNA from the sorted cells. TCRbeta DNA was amplified with the immunoSEQ hsTCRbeta kit following the manufacturer's protocol. TCRbeta libraries were sequenced on an Illumina MiSeq instrument. The source study handled its data this way. Following removal of out-of-frame sequences, 2 million to 2.5 million distinct TCRbeta sequences were retained, with an average of approximately 64,000 per individual. Each individual was scored using the number of around 150 previously reported CMV-associated TCRbeta sequences that the individual carried and the total number of productive distinct TCRbeta sequences. A beta-binomial model was reimplemented in Python, and scikit-learn random forests with default parameters were trained on US cohort data. Classifier performance on the Belgian cohort was reported as the median AUC with percentile confidence intervals calculated over 10,000 bootstrap iterations. As stored in TCRdb, this immuneACCESS dataset retains in-frame rearrangements with V and J assigned. A fraction of the clones does not appear; measured against another copy, unresolved V genes explain less than half of the discrepancy, and the remainder lacks a known reason. V and J calls plus clone size are reproduced from that table; the DNA served to infer D and trimming. In all, the sample holds about 44,000 clones, and 76% of those were seen once. The leading ten clones occupy less than 2.5% of the sample.

Single viable CD3+CD4+CD8-CD45RO+ cells were sorted as memory CD4+ T cells on a FACSAria II. To determine CMV serostatus, a Roche Elecsys assay was used that detects serum IgG against CMV pp150, pp28, p38 and p52. Following thawing, total CD4+ T cells were enriched through positive selection using CD4 magnetic microbeads. The samples came from a separate study whose specific focus was interrogating the CD4+ T cell memory repertoire. Peripheral blood mononuclear cells were isolated and cryopreserved according to standard operating procedures, and serum was kept at -80 degrees C. CD3-PerCP (BW264/56), CD4-APC (RPA-T4), CD45RO-PE (UCHT1) and CD8-Pacific Orange (3B5) antibodies were used for staining, and non-viable cells were excluded with Sytox blue. This specimen comes from a study of memory CD4+ T cells and cytomegalovirus serostatus (dated by TCRdb to about 2019). As for the study more broadly: The cohort included around 35 healthy adults from Belgium, of whom 9 were CMV seropositive and some 24 were CMV seronegative. To replicate a published TCR-based CMV serostatus classifier, the researchers sequenced the CD4+ memory TCRbeta repertoires of a Belgian cohort whose cytomegalovirus serostatus was known. Paper-wide results and their limitations: CMV serostatus prediction reached a median bootstrapped AUC of around 0.95 with the original framework and 0.85 to 0.91 with a US-trained random forest. Among the 150 to 200 previously reported CMV-associated TCRbeta sequences, roughly 68 showed up in the CD4+ memory repertoires, with each one found in between one and five individuals. Only CD4+CD45RO+ memory cells were sequenced, in contrast to the original study, which included naive and memory CD4+ and CD8+ populations. On the Belgian cohort, the classifier built on the original framework reached a median bootstrapped AUC of about 0.95, with a 95% CI of 0.76-1.00. The results were interpreted as suggesting that the CMV-associated TCR signature is largely present in the CD4+ memory repertoire.

The sample comprised memory CD4+ T cells from blood. The receptor comes from an adult in good health and CMV-seronegative.

The CDR3 corresponds to CASSRGQGPNQPQHF. The bases are TGTGCCAGCAGCCGCGGACAGGGCCCTAATCAGCCCCAGCATTTT. The chain is made from TRBV5-4 and TRBJ1-5, with 8 central nucleotides matching TRBD1. The CDR3 spans 15 residues, from the cysteine through the phenylalanine. CDR3 DNA only is kept here, 45 bases in frame from base 1. After removal of 4 bases from V and 4 bases from J, the junction retains 7 bases not matched to a gene. Sequences SGHNT (CDR1) and YYREEE (CDR2) are obtained from the germline V gene (reference sequence).